This T cell receptor (beta chain) was recorded in a study of blood T cells in healthy people across ages. For the second PCR, which ran for roughly 7 to 11 cycles, a sample-barcoded 5' primer and a J-beta primer mix were used. One entry per CDR3 protein results from TCRdb running MiXCR on the 5' RACE reads. The sample lists about 730,000 distinct CDR3 sequences, more than 40% occurring once. Trimming cost V 8 bases and J 0 bases; bases outside gene matches: 8. From germline, CDR1 is DFQATT and CDR2 SNEGSKA (reference sequence). This CDR3 contains 17 residues. The J gene is TRBJ2-1, the V gene TRBV20-1; 15 nucleotides line up with TRBD2. This sequence originates from an older woman in good health. The material sequenced was blood. The CDR3 is CSTGLAGGPSSYNEQFF. In nucleotides, the CDR3 is TGCAGTACGGGACTAGCGGGGGGACCTAGCTCCTACAATGAGCAGTTCTTC.